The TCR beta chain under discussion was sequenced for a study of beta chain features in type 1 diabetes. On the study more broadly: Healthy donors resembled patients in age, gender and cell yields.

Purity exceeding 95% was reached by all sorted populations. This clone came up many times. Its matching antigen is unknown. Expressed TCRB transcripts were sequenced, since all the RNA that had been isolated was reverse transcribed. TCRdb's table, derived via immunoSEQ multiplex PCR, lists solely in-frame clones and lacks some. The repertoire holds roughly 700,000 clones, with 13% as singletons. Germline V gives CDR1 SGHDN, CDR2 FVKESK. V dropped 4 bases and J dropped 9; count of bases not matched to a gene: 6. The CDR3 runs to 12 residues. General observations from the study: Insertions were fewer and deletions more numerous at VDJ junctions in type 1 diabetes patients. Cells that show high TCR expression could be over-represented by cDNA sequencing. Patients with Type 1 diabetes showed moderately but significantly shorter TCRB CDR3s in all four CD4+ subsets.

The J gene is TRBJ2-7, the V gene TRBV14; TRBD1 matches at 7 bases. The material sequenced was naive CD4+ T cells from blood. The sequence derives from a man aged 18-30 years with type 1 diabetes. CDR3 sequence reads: CASSPDRLAQYF. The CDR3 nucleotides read TGTGCCAGCAGCCCGGACAGGTTGGCGCAGTACTTC.